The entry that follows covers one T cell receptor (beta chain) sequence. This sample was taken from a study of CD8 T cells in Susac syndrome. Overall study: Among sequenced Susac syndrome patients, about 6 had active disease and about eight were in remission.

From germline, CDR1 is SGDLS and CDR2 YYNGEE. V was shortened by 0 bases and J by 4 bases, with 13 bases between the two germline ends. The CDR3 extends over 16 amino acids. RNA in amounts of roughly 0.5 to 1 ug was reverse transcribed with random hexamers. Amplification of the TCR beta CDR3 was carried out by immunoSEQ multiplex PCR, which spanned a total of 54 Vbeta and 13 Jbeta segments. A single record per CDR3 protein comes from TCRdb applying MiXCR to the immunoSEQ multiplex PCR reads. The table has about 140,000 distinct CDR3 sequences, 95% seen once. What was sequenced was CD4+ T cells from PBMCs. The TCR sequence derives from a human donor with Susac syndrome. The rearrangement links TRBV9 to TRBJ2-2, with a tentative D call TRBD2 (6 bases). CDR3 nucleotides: TGTGCCAGCAGCGTAGACCTCGTGGGAGGCACCGGGGAGCTGTTTTTT. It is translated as CASSVDLVGGTGELFF.